This T cell receptor (beta chain) derives from a study of technical replicates of blood from several donors. Clones were sequenced by immunoSEQ multiplex PCR, and TCRdb holds only the in-frame ones, with some missing. The table lists 14,000 or so clones, around 85% of them singletons, with roughly 11% in the top ten. Germline assignment: CDR1 MNHEY and CDR2 SVGAGI. The CDR3 has 15 residues. V lost 2 bases and J lost 0, with 8 bases in between. The receptor's source is a human donor in good health. Sequenced: PBMCs. The V and J genes are TRBV6-5 and TRBJ2-4; D not certain. The DNA for the CDR3 is TGTGCCAGCAGTTACAGTGGGCTAGCCAAAAACATTCAGTACTTC. Residues: CASSYSGLAKNIQYF.